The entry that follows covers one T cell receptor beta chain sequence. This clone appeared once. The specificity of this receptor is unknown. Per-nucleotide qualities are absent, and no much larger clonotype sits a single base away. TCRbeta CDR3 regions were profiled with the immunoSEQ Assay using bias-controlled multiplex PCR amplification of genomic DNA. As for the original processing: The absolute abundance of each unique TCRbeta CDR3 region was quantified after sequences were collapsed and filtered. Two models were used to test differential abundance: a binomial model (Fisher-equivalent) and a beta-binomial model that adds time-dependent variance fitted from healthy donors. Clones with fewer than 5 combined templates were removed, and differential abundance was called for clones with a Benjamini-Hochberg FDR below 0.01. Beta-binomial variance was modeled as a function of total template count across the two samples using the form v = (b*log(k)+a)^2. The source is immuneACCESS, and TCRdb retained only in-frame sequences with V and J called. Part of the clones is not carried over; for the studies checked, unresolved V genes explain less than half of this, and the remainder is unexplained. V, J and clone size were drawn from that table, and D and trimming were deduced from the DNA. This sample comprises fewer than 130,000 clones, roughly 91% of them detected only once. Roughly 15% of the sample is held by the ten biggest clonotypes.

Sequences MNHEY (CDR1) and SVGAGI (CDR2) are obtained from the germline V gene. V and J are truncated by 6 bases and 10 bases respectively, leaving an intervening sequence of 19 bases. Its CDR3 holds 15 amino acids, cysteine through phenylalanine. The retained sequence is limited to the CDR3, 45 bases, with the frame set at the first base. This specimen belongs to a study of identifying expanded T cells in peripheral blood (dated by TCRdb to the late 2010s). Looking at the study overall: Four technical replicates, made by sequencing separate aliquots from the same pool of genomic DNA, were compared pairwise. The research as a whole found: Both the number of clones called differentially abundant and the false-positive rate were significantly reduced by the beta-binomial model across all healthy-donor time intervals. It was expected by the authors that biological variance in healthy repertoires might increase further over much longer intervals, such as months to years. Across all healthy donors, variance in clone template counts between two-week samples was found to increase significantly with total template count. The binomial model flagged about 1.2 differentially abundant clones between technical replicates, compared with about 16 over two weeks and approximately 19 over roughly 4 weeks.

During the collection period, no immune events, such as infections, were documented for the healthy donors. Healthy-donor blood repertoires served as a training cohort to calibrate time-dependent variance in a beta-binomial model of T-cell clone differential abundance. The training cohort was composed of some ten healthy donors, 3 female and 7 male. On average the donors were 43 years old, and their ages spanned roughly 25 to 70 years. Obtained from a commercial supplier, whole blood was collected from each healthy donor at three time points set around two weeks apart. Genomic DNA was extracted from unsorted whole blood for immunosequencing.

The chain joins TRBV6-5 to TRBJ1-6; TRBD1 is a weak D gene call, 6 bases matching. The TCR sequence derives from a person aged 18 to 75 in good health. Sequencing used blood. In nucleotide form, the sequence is TGTGCCAGCAGCCTCGGACAGCCCCCACGATCACCCCTCCACTTT. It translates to CASSLGQPPRSPLHF.